The entry below gives a single TCR beta chain sequence along with its context. This record belongs to a study of blood T cell repertoires in COVID-19. Overall study: From the United States, Italy and Spain came samples of acute and convalescent COVID-19.

Germline V lookup: CDR1 LGHDT, CDR2 YNNKEL (reference sequence). The CDR3 sequence is 13 residues long. V gave up 1 base and J gave up 6 bases, with 9 bases separating them. Methods used by the authors: For nucleated cells, counts were estimated from reference gene primer amplification. TCRdb's table, derived via immunoSEQ multiplex PCR, lists solely in-frame clones and lacks some. V and J calls and clone size are those listed in that table; D and trimming were worked out from the DNA. The repertoire holds 14,000 to 15,000 clones, around 92% seen once, with around 8% in the top ten. Sequenced sample: peripheral blood. The chain is built from TRBV3-1 (or the pseudogene TRBV3-2) and TRBJ1-2; a possible D gene is TRBD1 (5 bases). The clonotype comes from a human donor with active COVID-19. The donor label of this sample is uncertain. CDR3 nucleotides: TGTGCCAGCAGCCAAGGGGCAGGGAATGGCTACACCTTC. Encoded protein: CASSQGAGNGYTF.